The clone carrying this T cell receptor beta chain was seen only once. The antigen remains unidentified. This PCR relied on a set of 60 Vbeta primers and 13 Jbeta primers. Here immunoSEQ multiplex PCR was the method, and the copy in TCRdb shows in-frame clones only, minus some. This sample has 33,000 or so clones, with around nine tenths found just once. This sample was included in a study of cytomegalovirus exposure and HLA in healthy donors. Findings and caveats of the study: Later on, an analysis tied 15,000 to 20,000 TCR beta sequences to HLA alleles at 0.05 false discovery rate. Follow-up analysis found HLA locus-dependent TCR association rates, highest for DRB1 and lowest for HLA-C.

CDR1 and CDR2 from the germline V gene are MDHEN and SYDVKM. The ends were cut back, 2 bases at V and 2 bases at J, with 13 bases in the middle. CDR3 length equals 16 residues. What was sequenced was PBMCs. This clonotype was sampled from a woman aged 18-29 years in good health and CMV-seronegative. The chain carries TRBV28 and TRBJ1-5, with D possibly matching TRBD1 (5 bases). The CDR3 spells CASSLRNKGRNQPQHF. The CDR3 bases are TGTGCCAGCAGTTTACGGAACAAGGGGCGCAATCAGCCCCAGCATTTT.